Detailed here is one T cell receptor (beta chain). Its specificity is not known. Germline loops: CDR1 LGHDT, CDR2 YNNKEL (reference sequence). The V segment lost 1 base and the J segment 8 bases; nucleotides outside the gene matches: 4. The CDR3 runs 15 residues. Data came from immunoSEQ multiplex PCR; TCRdb stores just in-frame clones and leaves some out. The sample carries some 130,000 clones, around 84% recorded once. This specimen belongs to a study of T cell responses to AZD1222 COVID-19 vaccine. General study points: There were mostly white British donors and more females than males, and clonal diversity was possibly underestimated. Repertoire samples came only from after the peak T cell response. Only a handful of AZD1222 recipients, roughly 6 in all, had baseline seropositivity. Regions left unmutated in variants are reportedly the target of nearly half of spike-specific TCRs.

Sequencing was performed on peripheral blood, taken on day 0 of AZD1222 vaccination. The V gene is TRBV3-1 (or the pseudogene TRBV3-2), the J gene TRBJ1-6; 8 positions match TRBD1. The TCR comes from an adult in good health. The chain's CDR3 is CASSQGGQGDSPLHF. The CDR3 DNA reads as TGTGCCAGCAGCCAAGGCGGACAGGGAGATTCACCCCTCCACTTT.